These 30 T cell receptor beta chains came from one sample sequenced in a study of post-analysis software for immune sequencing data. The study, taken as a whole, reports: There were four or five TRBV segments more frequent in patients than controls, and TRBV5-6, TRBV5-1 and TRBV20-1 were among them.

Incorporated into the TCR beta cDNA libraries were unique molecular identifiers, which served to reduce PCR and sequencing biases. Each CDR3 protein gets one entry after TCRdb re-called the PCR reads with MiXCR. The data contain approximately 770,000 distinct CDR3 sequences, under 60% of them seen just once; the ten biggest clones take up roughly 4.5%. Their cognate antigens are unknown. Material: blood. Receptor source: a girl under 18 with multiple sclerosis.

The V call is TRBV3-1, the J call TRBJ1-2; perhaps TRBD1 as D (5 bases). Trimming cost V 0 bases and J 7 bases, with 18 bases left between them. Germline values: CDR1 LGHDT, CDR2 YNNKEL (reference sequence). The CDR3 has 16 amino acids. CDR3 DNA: TGTGCCAGCAGCCAAGAAGGGACGACCGACTCGGGTGGCTACACCTTC. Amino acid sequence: CASSQEGTTDSGGYTF.

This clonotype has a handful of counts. The CDR3 DNA is TGTGCCAGCAGCCGGGACAGGCGATACAATGAGCAGTTCTTC. It translates to CASSRDRRYNEQFF. This rearrangement joins TRBV5-6 to TRBJ2-1, with TRBD1 matching over 8 bases. Germline V gene lookup returns CDR1 SGHDT and CDR2 YYEEEE. This CDR3 has 14 residues. The V segment lost 4 bases and the J segment 4 bases; nucleotides outside the gene matches: 4.

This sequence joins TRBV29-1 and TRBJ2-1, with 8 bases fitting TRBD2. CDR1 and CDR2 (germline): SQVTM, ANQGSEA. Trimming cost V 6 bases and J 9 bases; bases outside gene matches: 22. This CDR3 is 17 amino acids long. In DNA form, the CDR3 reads TGCAGCGTGTCCTCCACCGGGACTAGGGCGTTTGGAGTTGAGCAGTTCTTC. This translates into CSVSSTGTRAFGVEQFF.

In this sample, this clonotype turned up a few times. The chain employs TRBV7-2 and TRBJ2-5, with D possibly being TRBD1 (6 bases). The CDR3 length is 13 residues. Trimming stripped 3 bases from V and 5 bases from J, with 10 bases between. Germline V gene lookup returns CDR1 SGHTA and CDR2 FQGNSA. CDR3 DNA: TGTGCCAGCAGCTTCCGACAGGTGGAGACCCAGTACTTC. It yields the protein CASSFRQVETQYF.

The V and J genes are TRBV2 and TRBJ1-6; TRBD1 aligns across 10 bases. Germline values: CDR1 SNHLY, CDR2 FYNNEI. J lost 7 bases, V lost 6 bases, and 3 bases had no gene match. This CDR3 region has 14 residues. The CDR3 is CASRGQGVNSPLHF. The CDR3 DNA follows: TGTGCCAGCAGAGGACAGGGGGTGAATTCACCCCTCCACTTT. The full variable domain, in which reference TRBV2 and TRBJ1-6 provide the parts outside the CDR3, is EPEVTQTPSHQVTQMGQEVILRCVPISNHLYFYWYRQILGQKVEFLVSFYNNEISEKSEIFDDQFSVERPDGSNFTLKIRSTKLEDSAMYFCASRGQGVNSPLHFGNGTRLTVT.

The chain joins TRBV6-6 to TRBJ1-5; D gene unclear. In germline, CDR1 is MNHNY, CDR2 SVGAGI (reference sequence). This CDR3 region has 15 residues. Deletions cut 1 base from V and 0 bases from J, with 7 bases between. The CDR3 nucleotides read TGTGCCAGCAGTTACTTCTCGGATAGCAATCAGCCCCAGCATTTT. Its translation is CASSYFSDSNQPQHF.

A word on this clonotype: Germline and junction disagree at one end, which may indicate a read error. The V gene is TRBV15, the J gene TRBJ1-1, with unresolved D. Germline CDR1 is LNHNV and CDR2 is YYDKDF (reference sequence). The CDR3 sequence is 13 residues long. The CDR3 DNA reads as TGTGCCACCAGCAGATGGTTGAATACTGAAGCTTTCTTT. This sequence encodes CATSRWLNTEAFF.

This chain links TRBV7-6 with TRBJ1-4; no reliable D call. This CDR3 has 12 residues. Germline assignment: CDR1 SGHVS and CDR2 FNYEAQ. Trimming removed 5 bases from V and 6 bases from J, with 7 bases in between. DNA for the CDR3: TGTGCCAGCAGCCGACCCTATGAAAAACTGTTTTTT. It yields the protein CASSRPYEKLFF.

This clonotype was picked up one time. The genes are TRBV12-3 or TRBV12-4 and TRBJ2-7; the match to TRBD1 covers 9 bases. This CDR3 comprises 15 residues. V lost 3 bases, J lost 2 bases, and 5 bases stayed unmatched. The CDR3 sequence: CASSFGTGTPYEQYF. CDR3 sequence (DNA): TGTGCCAGCAGTTTTGGGACAGGGACCCCCTACGAGCAGTACTTC.

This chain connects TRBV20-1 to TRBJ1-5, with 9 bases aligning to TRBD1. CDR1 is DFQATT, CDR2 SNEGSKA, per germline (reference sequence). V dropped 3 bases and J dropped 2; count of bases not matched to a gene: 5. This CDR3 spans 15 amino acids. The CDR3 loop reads CSASTGGIGNQPQHF. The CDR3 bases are TGCAGTGCTAGTACAGGGGGCATTGGCAATCAGCCCCAGCATTTT.

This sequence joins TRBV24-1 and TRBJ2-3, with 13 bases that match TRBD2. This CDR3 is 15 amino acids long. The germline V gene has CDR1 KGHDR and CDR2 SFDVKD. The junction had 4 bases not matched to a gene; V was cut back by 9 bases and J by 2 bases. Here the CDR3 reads CATSGTSGTTDTQYF. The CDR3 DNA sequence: TGTGCCACCTCCGGGACTAGCGGGACCACAGATACGCAGTATTTT.

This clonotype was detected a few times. The DNA for the CDR3 is TGTGCCACCAGTGTAAACGGGGAGCTGTTTTTT. Translated, it gives CATSVNGELFF. The rearrangement joins TRBV24-1 to TRBJ2-2; D gene uncertain. CDR1 KGHDR and CDR2 SFDVKD come from the germline V gene. The CDR3 is made up of 11 amino acids. The germline V and J ends were trimmed by 5 bases and 7 bases, with 4 bases remaining between them.

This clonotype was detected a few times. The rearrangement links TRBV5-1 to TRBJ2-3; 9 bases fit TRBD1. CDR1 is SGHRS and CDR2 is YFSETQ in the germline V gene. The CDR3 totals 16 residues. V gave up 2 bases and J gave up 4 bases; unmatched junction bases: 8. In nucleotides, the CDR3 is TGCGCCAGCAGCTTAACGGGACAGGGTAGTCCAGATACGCAGTATTTT. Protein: CASSLTGQGSPDTQYF.

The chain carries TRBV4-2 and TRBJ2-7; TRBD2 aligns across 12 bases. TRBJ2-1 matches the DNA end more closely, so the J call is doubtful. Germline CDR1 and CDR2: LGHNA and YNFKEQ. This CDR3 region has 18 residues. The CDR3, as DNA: TGTGCCAGCAGCCAAGATCTGAGGCTAGCGGGAGGGGCCTACGAGCAGTTCTTC. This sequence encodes CASSQDLRLAGGAYEQFF.

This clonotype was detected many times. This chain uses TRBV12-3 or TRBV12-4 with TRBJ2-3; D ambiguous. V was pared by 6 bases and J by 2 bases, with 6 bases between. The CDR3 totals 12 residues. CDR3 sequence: CASSPFTDTQYF. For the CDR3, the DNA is TGTGCCAGCAGCCCTTTCACAGATACGCAGTATTTT.

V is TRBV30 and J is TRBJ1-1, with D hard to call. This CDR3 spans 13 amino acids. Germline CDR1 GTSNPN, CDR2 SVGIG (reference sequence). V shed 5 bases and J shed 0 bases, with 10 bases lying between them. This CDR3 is CAWGPPVNTEAFF. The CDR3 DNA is TGTGCCTGGGGTCCCCCAGTGAACACTGAAGCTTTCTTT.

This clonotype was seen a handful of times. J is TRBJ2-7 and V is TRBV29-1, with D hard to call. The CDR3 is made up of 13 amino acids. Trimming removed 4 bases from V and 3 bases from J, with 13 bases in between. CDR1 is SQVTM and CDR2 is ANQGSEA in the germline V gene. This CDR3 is CSVATRSVYEQYF. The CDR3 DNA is TGCAGCGTTGCAACAAGGAGCGTCTACGAGCAGTACTTC.

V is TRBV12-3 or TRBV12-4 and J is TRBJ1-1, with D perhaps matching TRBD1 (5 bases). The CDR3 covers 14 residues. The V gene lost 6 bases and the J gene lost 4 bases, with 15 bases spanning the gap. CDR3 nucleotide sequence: TGTGCCAGCAGCCCCCAAGGGACGGGCACTGAAGCTTTCTTT. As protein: CASSPQGTGTEAFF.

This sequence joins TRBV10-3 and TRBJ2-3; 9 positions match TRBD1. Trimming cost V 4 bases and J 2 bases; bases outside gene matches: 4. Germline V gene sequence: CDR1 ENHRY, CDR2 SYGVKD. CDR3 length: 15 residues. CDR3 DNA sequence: TGTGCCATCAGTGTGGACAGGGGTTCCACAGATACGCAGTATTTT. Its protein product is CAISVDRGSTDTQYF.

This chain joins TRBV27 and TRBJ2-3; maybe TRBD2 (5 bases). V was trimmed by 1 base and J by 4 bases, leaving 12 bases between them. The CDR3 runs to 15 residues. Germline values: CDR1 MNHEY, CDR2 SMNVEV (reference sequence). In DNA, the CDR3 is TGTGCCAGCAGTTTATACGTGGGAGCGGCAGATACGCAGTATTTT. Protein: CASSLYVGAADTQYF.

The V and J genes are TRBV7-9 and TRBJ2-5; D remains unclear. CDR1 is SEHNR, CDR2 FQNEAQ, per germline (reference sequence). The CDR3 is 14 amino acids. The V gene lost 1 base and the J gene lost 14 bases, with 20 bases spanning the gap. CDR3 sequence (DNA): TGTGCCAGCAGCTTAGGGGATTCCTACGAAGAGCATTACTTC. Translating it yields CASSLGDSYEEHYF.

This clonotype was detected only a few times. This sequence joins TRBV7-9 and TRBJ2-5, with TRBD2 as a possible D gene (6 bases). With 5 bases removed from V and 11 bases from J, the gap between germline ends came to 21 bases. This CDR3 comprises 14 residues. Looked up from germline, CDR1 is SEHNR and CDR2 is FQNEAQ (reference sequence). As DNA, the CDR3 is TGTGCCAGCAGCCTAGGCGGGGAGCGGAGAGAGCAGTACTTC. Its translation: CASSLGGERREQYF.

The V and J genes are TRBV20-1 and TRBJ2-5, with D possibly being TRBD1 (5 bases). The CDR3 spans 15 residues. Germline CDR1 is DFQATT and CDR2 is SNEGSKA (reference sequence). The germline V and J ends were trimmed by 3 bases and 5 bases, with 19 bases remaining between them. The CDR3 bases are TGCAGTGCTAGTTCGCTTAGCCAGGGCGCGGAGACCCAGTACTTC. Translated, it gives CSASSLSQGAETQYF.

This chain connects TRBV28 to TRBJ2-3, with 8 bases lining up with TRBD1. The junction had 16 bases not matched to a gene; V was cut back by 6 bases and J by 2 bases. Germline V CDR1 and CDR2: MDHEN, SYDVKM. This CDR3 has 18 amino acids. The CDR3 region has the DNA TGTGCCAGCAGCCTAACTAAACCGGGACAGGACAACACAGATACGCAGTATTTT. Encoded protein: CASSLTKPGQDNTDTQYF.

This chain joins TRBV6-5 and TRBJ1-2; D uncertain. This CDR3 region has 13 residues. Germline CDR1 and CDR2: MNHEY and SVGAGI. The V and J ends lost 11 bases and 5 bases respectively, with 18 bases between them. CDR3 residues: CADAPARGYGYTF. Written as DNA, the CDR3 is TGTGCCGACGCACCAGCGCGGGGTTATGGCTACACCTTC.

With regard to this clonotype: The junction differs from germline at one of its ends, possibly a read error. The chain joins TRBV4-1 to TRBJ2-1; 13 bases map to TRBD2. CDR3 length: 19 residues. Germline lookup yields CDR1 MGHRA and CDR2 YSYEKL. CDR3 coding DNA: TGCACCAGCAGCCAAGAAACTAGCGGGAGGGTACATGTCAACAATGAGCAGTTCTTC. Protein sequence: CTSSQETSGRVHVNNEQFF.

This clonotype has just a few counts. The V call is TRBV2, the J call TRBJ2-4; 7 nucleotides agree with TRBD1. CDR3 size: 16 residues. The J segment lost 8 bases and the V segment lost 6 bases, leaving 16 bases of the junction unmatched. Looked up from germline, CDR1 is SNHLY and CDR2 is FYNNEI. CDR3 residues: CASSSTGTVDSDIQYF. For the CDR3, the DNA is TGTGCCAGCAGCTCCACCGGGACAGTTGATTCGGACATTCAGTACTTC.

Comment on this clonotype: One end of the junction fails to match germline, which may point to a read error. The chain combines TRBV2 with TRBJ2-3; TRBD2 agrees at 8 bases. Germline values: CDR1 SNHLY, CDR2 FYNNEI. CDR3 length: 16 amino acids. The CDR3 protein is CAGSVPGLEITDTQYF. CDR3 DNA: TGTGCCGGCAGTGTGCCGGGACTAGAGATCACAGATACGCAGTATTTT. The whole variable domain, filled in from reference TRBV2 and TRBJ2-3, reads EPEVTQTPSHQVTQMGQEVILRCVPISNHLYFYWYRQILGQKVEFLVSFYNNEISEKSEIFDDQFSVERPDGSNFTLKIRSTKLEDSAMYFCAGSVPGLEITDTQYFGPGTRLTVL.

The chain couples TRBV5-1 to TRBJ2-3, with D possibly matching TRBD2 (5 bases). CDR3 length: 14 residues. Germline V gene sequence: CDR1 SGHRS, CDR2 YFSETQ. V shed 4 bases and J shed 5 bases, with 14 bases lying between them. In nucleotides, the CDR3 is TGCGCCAGCAGCAGAGGGTCGGTGAGAGATACGCAGTATTTT. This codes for CASSRGSVRDTQYF.

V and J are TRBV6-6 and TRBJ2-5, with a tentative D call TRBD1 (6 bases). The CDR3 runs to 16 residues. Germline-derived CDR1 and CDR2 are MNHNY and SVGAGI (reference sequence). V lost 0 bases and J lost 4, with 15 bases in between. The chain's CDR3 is CASSYSSPGAGETQYF. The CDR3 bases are TGTGCCAGCAGTTACTCATCACCAGGGGCAGGAGAGACCCAGTACTTC.